This TCR beta chain was observed in a study of blood T cells in healthy people across ages. Study-wide results and caveats: Diversity of TCR beta per million T cells declined in a roughly linear way with age.

Primers used in a second PCR of about 7 to 12 cycles were a sample-barcoded 5' primer and a J-beta primer mix. Every single cDNA molecule received a tag from a template-switch adaptor with 12 random nucleotides. TCRdb itself ran the 5' RACE reads through MiXCR, one entry per CDR3 protein. The sample yields hundreds of thousands of distinct CDR3 sequences, approximately 30% seen once. A word on this clonotype: The antigen remains undetermined. One junction end disagrees with the germline gene, perhaps due to a read error.

The germline V gene has CDR1 DFQATT and CDR2 SNEGSKA (reference sequence). This CDR3 spans 14 amino acids. Isolation yielded PBMCs, at least 7 million per sample, in every case. Total RNA, at least 6 micrograms per sample, came from PBMCs. The TCR sequence derives from a woman aged 80 or older in good health. The chain uses TRBV20-1 and TRBJ1-5, with 7 nucleotides matching TRBD1. The material sequenced was blood. The CDR3 reads CSTRGGGGNQPQHF. DNA of the CDR3: TGCAGTACTAGAGGAGGGGGCGGCAATCAGCCCCAGCATTTT.